This T cell receptor beta chain was sequenced for a study of blood T cells in healthy people across ages. This CDR3 comprises 14 residues. With 4 bases removed from V and 0 bases from J, the gap between germline ends came to 13 bases. CDR1 SQVTM and CDR2 ANQGSEA come from the germline V gene. PCR was performed a second time for about 7 to 12 cycles using a sample-barcoded 5' primer and a J-beta primer mix. Each cDNA molecule was tagged by a template-switch adaptor with 12 random nucleotides. TCRdb redid the calling of the 5' RACE reads with MiXCR, one entry per CDR3 protein. The data contain hundreds of thousands of distinct CDR3 sequences, 32% of them singletons.

Sequenced sample: blood. This clonotype was sampled from a woman older than 75 in good health. V and J are TRBV29-1 and TRBJ2-7; the D is unclear. In DNA form, the CDR3 reads TGCAGCGTTGGCGGCAACCTCGGCTCCTACGAGCAGTACTTC. Its translation is CSVGGNLGSYEQYF.